Below are 10 T cell receptor beta chains sequenced from a single sample in a study of OX40 agonist ivuxolimab in advanced cancers. The method was immunoSEQ multiplex PCR; TCRdb's version includes in-frame clones alone and lacks a portion of them. The sample includes 90,000 to 120,000 clones, approximately 90% of them seen just once. The specimen comprised CD4+ or CD8+ T cells sorted from blood, sampled in a trial of the OX40 agonist ivuxolimab. These receptor sequences come from an adult with an advanced solid tumor such as melanoma, head and neck, liver or kidney cancer.

This chain connects TRBV4-2 to TRBJ2-1; TRBD2 matches at 8 bases. Unmatched junction bases numbered 12, after V lost 0 bases and J lost 5 bases. CDR3 length: 18 amino acids. Germline V gene lookup returns CDR1 LGHNA and CDR2 YNFKEQ. The CDR3 sequence: CASSQEYSSGRAHNEQFF. DNA of the CDR3: TGTGCCAGCAGCCAAGAATATTCGTCCGGGAGGGCCCACAATGAGCAGTTCTTC.

The genes are TRBV7-2 and TRBJ1-1; D is unclear. There are 14 residues in the CDR3. From germline, CDR1 is SGHTA and CDR2 FQGNSA. Trimming stripped 3 bases from V and 3 bases from J, with 11 bases between. The CDR3 sequence is CASSLGFGYTEAFF. The CDR3 DNA sequence: TGTGCCAGCAGCTTGGGGTTCGGATACACTGAAGCTTTCTTT.

The V call is TRBV19, the J call TRBJ2-7, with 10 bases fitting TRBD2. This CDR3 contains 15 residues. The trim removed 6 bases at V and 0 bases at J, leaving 5 bases unmatched. CDR1 is LNHDA and CDR2 is SQIVND in the germline V gene (reference sequence). The CDR3 nucleotides are TGTGCCAGTAGCTTAAAGCGGGAGGGCTCCTACGAGCAGTACTTC. It is translated as CASSLKREGSYEQYF. Drawing the rest from reference TRBV19 and TRBJ2-7, the complete variable domain is DGGITQSPKYLFRKEGQNVTLSCEQNLNHDAMYWYRQDPGQGLRLIYYSQIVNDFQKGDIAEGYSVSREKKESFPLTVTSAQKNPTAFYLCASSLKREGSYEQYFGPGTRLTVT.

The V and J genes are TRBV11-2 and TRBJ2-1; a possible D gene is TRBD1 (5 bases). Trimming shortened V by 3 bases and J by 11 bases, and 11 bases separated the two germline ends. The germline gives CDR1 SGHAT, CDR2 FQNNGV. The CDR3 runs to 12 residues. The CDR3 sequence is CASSFQDTQQFF. DNA for the CDR3: TGTGCCAGCAGCTTCCAGGACACCCAGCAGTTCTTC.

The rearrangement links TRBV7-2 to TRBJ2-1, with TRBD1 matching over 10 bases. The germline CDR1 and CDR2 sequences are SGHTA and FQGNSA. V shed 1 base, J shed 7 bases, and the junction held 4 bases outside the gene matches. This CDR3 is 15 amino acids long. This CDR3 is CASSLVGTGVNEQFF. CDR3 DNA: TGTGCCAGCAGCTTAGTGGGGACAGGGGTGAATGAGCAGTTCTTC.

The rearrangement uses TRBV7-2 and TRBJ2-1; a weak D match, TRBD1 (6 bases). The CDR3 sequence is 16 residues long. Trimming stripped 1 base from V and 4 bases from J, with 14 bases between. Germline CDR1 and CDR2: SGHTA and FQGNSA. CDR3 bases: TGTGCCAGCAGCTTAGTTGCCAGGGGCCGTTACAATGAGCAGTTCTTC. Translation gives CASSLVARGRYNEQFF. Full variable domain (rest looked up from reference TRBV7-2 and TRBJ2-1): GAGVSQSPSNKVTEKGKDVELRCDPISGHTALYWYRQSLGQGLEFLIYFQGNSAPDKSGLPSDRFSAERTGGSVSTLTIQRTQQEDSAVYLCASSLVARGRYNEQFFGPGTRLTVL.

The chain carries TRBV11-2 and TRBJ1-1, with 7 bases matching TRBD1. V shed 0 bases, J shed 6 bases, and the junction held 4 bases outside the gene matches. CDR1 is SGHAT and CDR2 is FQNNGV in the germline V gene. This CDR3 spans 14 amino acids. CDR3 protein: CASSLDPGTAEAFF. CDR3 in DNA: TGTGCCAGCAGCTTAGATCCCGGGACAGCTGAAGCTTTCTTT. Variable domain in full (rest from reference TRBV11-2 and TRBJ1-1): EAGVAQSPRYKIIEKRQSVAFWCNPISGHATLYWYQQILGQGPKLLIQFQNNGVVDDSQLPKDRFSAERLKGVDSTLKIQPAKLEDSAVYLCASSLDPGTAEAFFGQGTRLTVV.

The rearrangement links TRBV7-2 to TRBJ1-1, with a possible D match to TRBD1 (6 bases). The CDR3 runs to 16 residues. CDR1 is SGHTA, CDR2 FQGNSA, per germline. Trimming took 2 bases from V and 0 from J, leaving 13 bases between them. The CDR3 region has the DNA TGTGCCAGCAGCTTACCTAGGGACAAGATGAACACTGAAGCTTTCTTT. It specifies CASSLPRDKMNTEAFF.

The chain recombines TRBV11-2 with TRBJ2-7, with 11 positions matching TRBD2. Germline CDR1 reads SGHAT; CDR2 reads FQNNGV. This CDR3 contains 14 residues. V was pared by 6 bases and J by 2 bases, with 3 bases of the junction left unmatched. The CDR3 nucleotides read TGTGCCAGCAGTCTAGCGGGAGGAGCCTACGAGCAGTACTTC. This codes for CASSLAGGAYEQYF.

The chain couples TRBV7-2 to TRBJ2-6; no reliable D call. Germline V gives CDR1 SGHTA, CDR2 FQGNSA. V dropped 7 bases and J dropped 6 bases, with 22 bases sitting between them. This CDR3 is 17 amino acids long. In DNA, the CDR3 is TGTGCCAGCAAAAGTTCCTGGGGTGGCTCGAAGGCCAACGTCCTGACTTTC. Translation gives CASKSSWGGSKANVLTF.